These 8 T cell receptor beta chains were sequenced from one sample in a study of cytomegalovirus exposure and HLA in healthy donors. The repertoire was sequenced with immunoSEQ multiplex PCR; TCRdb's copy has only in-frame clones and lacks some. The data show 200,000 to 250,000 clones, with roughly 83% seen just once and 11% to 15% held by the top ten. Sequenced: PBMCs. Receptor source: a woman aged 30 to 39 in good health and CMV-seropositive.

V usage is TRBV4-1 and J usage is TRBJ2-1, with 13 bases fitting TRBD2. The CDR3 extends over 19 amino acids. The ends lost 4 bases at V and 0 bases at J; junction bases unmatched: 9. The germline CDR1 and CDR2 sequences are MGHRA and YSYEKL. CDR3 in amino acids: CASSRLGTSGTSSYNEQFF. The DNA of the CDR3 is TGCGCCAGCAGCCGGTTAGGGACTAGCGGGACGAGCTCCTACAATGAGCAGTTCTTC.

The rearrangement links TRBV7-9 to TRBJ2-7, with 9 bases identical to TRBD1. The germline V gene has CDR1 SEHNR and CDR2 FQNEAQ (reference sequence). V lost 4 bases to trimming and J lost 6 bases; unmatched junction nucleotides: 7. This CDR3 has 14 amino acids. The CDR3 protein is CASSYRDRVSEQYF. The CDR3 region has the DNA TGTGCCAGCAGCTACCGGGACAGGGTCTCCGAGCAGTACTTC.

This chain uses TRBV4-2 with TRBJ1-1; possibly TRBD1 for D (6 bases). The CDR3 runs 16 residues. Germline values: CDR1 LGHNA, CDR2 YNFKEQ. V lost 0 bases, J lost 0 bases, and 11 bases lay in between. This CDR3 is CASSQDGEGVNTEAFF. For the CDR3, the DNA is TGTGCCAGCAGCCAAGATGGGGAGGGGGTGAACACTGAAGCTTTCTTT.

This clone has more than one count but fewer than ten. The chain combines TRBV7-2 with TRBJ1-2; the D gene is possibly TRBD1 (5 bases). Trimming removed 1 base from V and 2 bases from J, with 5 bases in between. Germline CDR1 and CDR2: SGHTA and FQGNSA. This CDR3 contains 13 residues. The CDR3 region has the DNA TGTGCCAGCAGCTTAGGACAGAACTATGGCTACACCTTC. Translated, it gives CASSLGQNYGYTF.

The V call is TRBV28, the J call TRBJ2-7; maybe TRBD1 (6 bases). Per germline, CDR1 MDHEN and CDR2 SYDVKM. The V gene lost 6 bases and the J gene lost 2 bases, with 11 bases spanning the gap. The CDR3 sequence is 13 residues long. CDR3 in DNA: TGTGCCAGCAGGGATTCAGGGGCCTACGAGCAGTACTTC. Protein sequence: CASRDSGAYEQYF. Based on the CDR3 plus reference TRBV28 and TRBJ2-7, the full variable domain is DVKVTQSSRYLVKRTGEKVFLECVQDMDHENMFWYRQDPGLGLRLIYFSYDVKMKEKGDIPEGYSVSREKKERFSLILESASTNQTSMYLCASRDSGAYEQYFGPGTRLTVT.

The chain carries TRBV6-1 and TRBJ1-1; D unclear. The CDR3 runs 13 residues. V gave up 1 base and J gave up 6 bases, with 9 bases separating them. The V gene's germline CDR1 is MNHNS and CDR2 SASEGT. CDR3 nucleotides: TGTGCCAGCAGTGAAGAAGGTTGGTCTGAAGCTTTCTTT. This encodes CASSEEGWSEAFF.

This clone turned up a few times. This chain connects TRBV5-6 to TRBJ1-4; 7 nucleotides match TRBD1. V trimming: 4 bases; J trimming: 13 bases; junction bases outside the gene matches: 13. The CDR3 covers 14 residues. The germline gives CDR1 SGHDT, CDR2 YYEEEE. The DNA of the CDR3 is TGTGCCAGCAGCCGGGGGGCACAGGGGCAGCTACTGTTTTTT. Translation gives CASSRGAQGQLLFF.

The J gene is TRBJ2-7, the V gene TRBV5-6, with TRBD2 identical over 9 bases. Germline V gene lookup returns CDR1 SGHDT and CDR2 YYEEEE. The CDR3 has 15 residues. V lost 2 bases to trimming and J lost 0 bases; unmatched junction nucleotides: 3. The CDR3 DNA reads TGTGCCAGCAGCTTAGGCGGGAGGGCCTCCTACGAGCAGTACTTC. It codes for CASSLGGRASYEQYF.